One and the same sample provided the 20 T cell receptor beta chains below, sequenced in a study of cytomegalovirus exposure and HLA in healthy donors. PCR involved 60 Vbeta and 13 Jbeta primers. Only in-frame clones appear in the TCRdb table, and some are missing; sequencing was by immunoSEQ multiplex PCR. The sample shows about 190,000 clones, 70% to 80% of them seen only once. Sample: PBMCs. The receptor set was obtained from a woman aged 30 to 39 in good health and CMV-seropositive.

V and J are TRBV11-2 and TRBJ2-3, with a possible D match to TRBD1 (5 bases). V lost 1 base, J lost 2 bases, and 10 bases lay in between. This CDR3 comprises 15 residues. Per germline, CDR1 SGHAT and CDR2 FQNNGV. The CDR3 bases are TGTGCCAGCAGCTTAGTGTGGGGCTACACAGATACGCAGTATTTT. Its protein is CASSLVWGYTDTQYF.

This sequence joins TRBV2 and TRBJ2-2, with 9 bases lining up with TRBD1. Germline trimming cut 10 bases from V and 0 bases from J; bases unmatched to any gene: 3. The CDR3 extends over 14 amino acids. Looked up from germline, CDR1 is SNHLY and CDR2 is FYNNEI. CDR3 region: CAINRGPNTGELFF. DNA for the CDR3: TGTGCCATCAACAGGGGGCCGAACACCGGGGAGCTGTTTTTT. Drawing the rest from reference TRBV2 and TRBJ2-2, the complete variable domain is EPEVTQTPSHQVTQMGQEVILRCVPISNHLYFYWYRQILGQKVEFLVSFYNNEISEKSEIFDDQFSVERPDGSNFTLKIRSTKLEDSAMYFCAINRGPNTGELFFGEGSRLTVL.

The CDR3 bases are TGTGCTAGTGGGACCAGGGGCGAGGTATATGGCTACACCTTC. Its translation is CASGTRGEVYGYTF. The genes are TRBV12-5 and TRBJ1-2, with a possible D match to TRBD1 (6 bases). Germline V gene sequence: CDR1 LGHNT, CDR2 FRNRAP. The CDR3 has 14 residues. Trimming stripped 6 bases from V and 5 bases from J, with 16 bases between.

This chain links TRBV7-2 with TRBJ2-2; 8 nucleotides match TRBD2. The CDR3 runs to 19 residues. V shed 4 bases, J shed 1 base, and the junction held 14 bases outside the gene matches. CDR1 is SGHTA, CDR2 FQGNSA, per germline. This CDR3 reads CASSSHTRGALVNTGELFF. DNA of the CDR3: TGTGCCAGCAGCTCCCACACGCGGGGGGCCCTAGTGAACACCGGGGAGCTGTTTTTT.

A word on this clone: The junction differs from germline at one of its ends, possibly a read error. The CDR3 DNA reads TGCGCCAGCGGCTTAGAGACTAGTCGGTCCTACGAGCAGTACTTC. It yields the protein CASGLETSRSYEQYF. The V and J genes are TRBV5-1 and TRBJ2-7, with D possibly matching TRBD2 (6 bases). CDR3 size: 15 residues. Germline V lookup: CDR1 SGHRS, CDR2 YFSETQ.

The genes are TRBV28 and TRBJ2-1, with 7 bases lining up with TRBD2. CDR1 and CDR2 from the germline V gene are MDHEN and SYDVKM. The J segment lost 7 bases and the V segment lost 4 bases, leaving 10 bases of the junction unmatched. The CDR3 extends over 15 amino acids. Here the CDR3 reads CASSSVGGKENEQFF. As DNA, the CDR3 is TGTGCCAGCAGTTCGGTGGGGGGGAAGGAGAATGAGCAGTTCTTC.

This clone was recorded a few times. The genes are TRBV5-1 and TRBJ1-1; possibly TRBD1 for D (6 bases). The germline V and J ends were trimmed by 4 bases and 6 bases, with 13 bases remaining between them. Germline CDR1 SGHRS, CDR2 YFSETQ. The CDR3 runs 13 residues. The DNA of the CDR3 is TGCGCCAGCAGCAGCTGGAAGGGGGCTGAAGCTTTCTTT. It yields the protein CASSSWKGAEAFF.

In its sample, this clone was seen a few times. This chain joins TRBV5-4 and TRBJ2-1; the match to TRBD2 covers 12 bases. The CDR3 runs 15 residues. CDR1 and CDR2 from the germline V gene are SGHNT and YYREEE (reference sequence). V trimming: 5 bases; J trimming: 6 bases; junction bases outside the gene matches: 6. In DNA form, the CDR3 reads TGTGCCAGCAGTTTGACTAGCGGGGGTGGCAATGAGCAGTTCTTC. Its protein is CASSLTSGGGNEQFF.

The rearrangement joins TRBV6-5 to TRBJ1-1; tentatively, D is TRBD1 (5 bases). V lost 5 bases and J 5 bases, leaving 12 bases between the germline ends. The CDR3 is 13 residues long. CDR1 and CDR2 (germline): MNHEY, SVGAGI. CDR3: CASSLGGRTEAFF. The CDR3 nucleotides read TGTGCCAGCAGTCTGGGGGGGAGGACTGAAGCTTTCTTT.

The chain carries TRBV11-3 and TRBJ2-1; weak D call: TRBD2 (6 bases). CDR3 length: 15 residues. V was cut by 1 base and J by 2 bases, with 9 bases left in between. From germline, CDR1 is SGHNT and CDR2 YENEEA. The CDR3 DNA sequence: TGTGCCAGCAGCTTAGTTTCTAGCGCCTACAATGAGCAGTTCTTC. It encodes CASSLVSSAYNEQFF.

This chain joins TRBV2 and TRBJ2-5; TRBD1 matches 8 bases. The germline V gene has CDR1 SNHLY and CDR2 FYNNEI. Unmatched junction bases numbered 6, after V lost 1 base and J lost 2 bases. This CDR3 region has 16 residues. Written as DNA, the CDR3 is TGTGCCAGCAGTGAAGAAATGACAGGGGTACAAGAGACCCAGTACTTC. Translation gives CASSEEMTGVQETQYF.

The J gene is TRBJ1-2, the V gene TRBV6-5; 8 nucleotides align to TRBD1. The V gene's germline CDR1 is MNHEY and CDR2 SVGAGI. The CDR3 extends over 12 amino acids. V lost 11 bases and J lost 7; bases outside the gene matches: 9. For the CDR3, the DNA is TGTGCCTGCACCAGGGGGCGCGGTGGCTACACCTTC. It specifies CACTRGRGGYTF.

The chain joins TRBV5-4 to TRBJ2-1, with a tentative D call TRBD2 (6 bases). Germline V gene data show CDR1 as SGHNT and CDR2 as YYREEE (reference sequence). The CDR3 is made up of 14 amino acids. Trimming took 1 base from V and 8 from J, leaving 13 bases between them. CDR3 DNA sequence: TGTGCCAGCAGCTTGACGGGAGTAAGGGATGAGCAGTTCTTC. Translating it yields CASSLTGVRDEQFF.

This chain uses TRBV5-1 with TRBJ2-1, with D possibly TRBD1 on 6 matching bases. V lost 4 bases, J lost 4 bases, and 9 bases lay in between. The germline gives CDR1 SGHRS, CDR2 YFSETQ. The CDR3 is 13 amino acids. The CDR3 is CASSKGTYNEQFF. The CDR3 region has the DNA TGCGCCAGCAGCAAGGGGACATACAATGAGCAGTTCTTC.

The chain carries TRBV9 and TRBJ2-5; D possibly corresponds to TRBD2 (6 bases). The J call may be incorrect, as the DNA end agrees better with TRBJ2-7. Per the germline V gene, CDR1 is SGDLS and CDR2 is YYNGEE. This CDR3 is 15 amino acids long. The CDR3 reads CASSVVVSGDYEQYF. CDR3 bases: TGTGCCAGCAGCGTAGTGGTCTCGGGGGACTACGAGCAGTACTTC.

The chain couples TRBV18 to TRBJ2-2; 13 bases line up with TRBD2. V was pared by 5 bases and J by 0 bases, with 6 bases of the junction left unmatched. Germline CDR1 and CDR2: KGHSH and LQKENI. This CDR3 has 18 residues. CDR3 coding DNA: TGTGCCAGCTCAAGACTAGCGGGGGGCCGCGCGAACACCGGGGAGCTGTTTTTT. This encodes CASSRLAGGRANTGELFF. Using reference TRBV18 and TRBJ2-2 for the parts outside the CDR3, the full variable domain is NAGVMQNPRHLVRRRGQEARLRCSPMKGHSHVYWYRQLPEEGLKFMVYLQKENIIDESGMPKERFSAEFPKEGPSILRIQQVVRGDSAAYFCASSRLAGGRANTGELFFGEGSRLTVL.

The rearrangement links TRBV4-3 to TRBJ2-1; a weak D match, TRBD1 (6 bases). V was cut by 0 bases and J by 7 bases, with 19 bases left in between. In germline, CDR1 is LGHNA, CDR2 YSLEER. This CDR3 region has 17 residues. The CDR3 sequence: CASSQDVRQAAGNEQFF. CDR3 DNA sequence: TGCGCCAGCAGCCAAGATGTGCGACAGGCGGCTGGTAATGAGCAGTTCTTC.

This rearrangement joins TRBV29-1 to TRBJ2-7; D gene uncertain. The CDR3 has 12 amino acids. The V and J ends lost 4 bases and 1 base respectively, with 8 bases between them. Germline lookup yields CDR1 SQVTM and CDR2 ANQGSEA. CDR3 protein: CSVVPGSYEQYF. DNA of the CDR3: TGCAGCGTTGTTCCCGGTTCCTACGAGCAGTACTTC.

V usage is TRBV28 and J usage is TRBJ2-4; TRBD2 matches 11 bases. The CDR3 runs to 16 residues. Germline CDR1 reads MDHEN; CDR2 reads SYDVKM. J was trimmed by 0 bases and V by 6 bases; bases with no gene match: 4. The CDR3 spells CASRRLAGLAKNIQYF. As DNA, the CDR3 is TGTGCCAGCAGGCGACTAGCGGGACTAGCCAAAAACATTCAGTACTTC.

The rearrangement uses TRBV7-3 and TRBJ1-3; D possibly corresponds to TRBD1 (5 bases). The V gene lost 1 base and the J gene lost 4 bases, with 11 bases spanning the gap. This CDR3 is built from 15 residues. Germline-derived CDR1 and CDR2 are SGHTA and FQGTGA. CDR3 in DNA: TGTGCCAGCAGCTTAAAAGGGGCCAGCGGAAACACCATATATTTT. Translated: CASSLKGASGNTIYF.